This entry lists 29 T cell receptor beta chains sequenced from one sample in a study of T cell changes during pregnancy in multiple sclerosis. Libraries were prepared by immunoSEQ multiplex PCR; TCRdb keeps only in-frame clonotypes and omits some of them. The sample yields tens of thousands of clones, about 92% seen once. Source: CD8+ T cells from peripheral blood mononuclear cells, taken before pregnancy. These receptors were collected from a female donor with multiple sclerosis, enrolled in a pregnancy study.

This rearrangement joins TRBV7-9 to TRBJ1-2; D might be TRBD1 (5 bases). The V gene's germline CDR1 is SEHNR and CDR2 FQNEAQ (reference sequence). The CDR3 is made up of 15 amino acids. The V end lost 6 bases, the J end lost 5 bases, and 19 bases lay between the germline ends. The CDR3 nucleotides read TGTGCCAGCAGTCCCGGATCAGGGTTTGGGTATGGCTACACCTTC. Its protein is CASSPGSGFGYGYTF. Full variable domain (remainder filled in from reference TRBV7-9 and TRBJ1-2): DTGVSQNPRHKITKRGQNVTFRCDPISEHNRLYWYRQTLGQGPEFLTYFQNEAQLEKSRLLSDRFSAERPKGSFSTLEIQRTEQGDSAMYLCASSPGSGFGYGYTFGSGTRLTVV.

The CDR3 DNA reads TGTGCCAGCAGCCAGGAGCTAGCGGGGGCCGCGGGGGATACGCAGTATTTT. Its translation: CASSQELAGAAGDTQYF. This sequence joins TRBV4-2 and TRBJ2-3, with TRBD2 identical over 10 bases. Trimming at V came to 3 bases and at J to 6 bases, leaving 12 bases not matched to a gene. The CDR3 contains 17 residues. Germline-derived CDR1 and CDR2 are LGHNA and YNFKEQ.

The rearrangement links TRBV5-1 to TRBJ1-1; D gene uncertain. Per the germline V gene, CDR1 is SGHRS and CDR2 is YFSETQ. The germline V and J ends were trimmed by 2 bases and 4 bases, with 12 bases remaining between them. The CDR3 has 14 amino acids. CDR3 loop: CASSFNSISTEAFF. The CDR3 nucleotides read TGCGCCAGCAGCTTCAACAGTATTTCCACTGAAGCTTTCTTT.

The V gene is TRBV4-3, the J gene TRBJ2-7, with TRBD2 identical over 14 bases. CDR1 LGHNA and CDR2 YSLEER come from the germline V gene. CDR3 length: 15 amino acids. V lost 5 bases and J lost 6; bases outside the gene matches: 6. For the CDR3, the DNA is TGCGCCAGCAGCGGGGGACTAGCGGGGGCTTCCGAGCAGTACTTC. It yields the protein CASSGGLAGASEQYF.

V usage is TRBV5-4 and J usage is TRBJ2-3; TRBD2 matches 11 bases. The germline CDR1 and CDR2 sequences are SGHNT and YYREEE (reference sequence). This CDR3 is built from 14 residues. V was clipped by 2 bases and J by 5 bases; unmatched bases: 1. CDR3 protein: CASSFLAGGDTQYF. The CDR3 DNA reads TGTGCCAGCAGCTTTCTAGCGGGGGGAGATACGCAGTATTTT.

This sequence joins TRBV2 and TRBJ2-7; TRBD1 matches 9 bases. This CDR3 contains 15 residues. Germline CDR1 SNHLY, CDR2 FYNNEI. Trimming removed 8 bases from V and 1 base from J; junction bases left unmatched: 9. Here the CDR3 reads CASLGETGGSYEQYF. DNA for the CDR3: TGTGCCAGCTTGGGAGAGACAGGGGGATCCTACGAGCAGTACTTC.

The rearrangement links TRBV30 to TRBJ1-2; D gene uncertain. Germline assignment: CDR1 GTSNPN and CDR2 SVGIG (reference sequence). V gave up 3 bases and J gave up 5 bases, with 7 bases separating them. CDR3 size: 11 residues. The CDR3, as DNA: TGTGCCTGGAGCGGGATTTATGGCTACACCTTC. Translated, it gives CAWSGIYGYTF.

The rearrangement uses TRBV19 and TRBJ2-2; possible D gene TRBD1, 5 bases. CDR1 is LNHDA, CDR2 SQIVND, per germline (reference sequence). Deletions cut 5 bases from V and 4 bases from J, with 17 bases between. The CDR3 contains 16 residues. The DNA of the CDR3 is TGTGCCAGTAGTGTGACAGTCGGGCGAGGCACCGGGGAGCTGTTTTTT. It encodes CASSVTVGRGTGELFF.

This sequence joins TRBV7-9 and TRBJ1-5; perhaps TRBD1 as D (6 bases). The germline V gene encodes CDR1 SEHNR and CDR2 FQNEAQ (reference sequence). The V end lost 9 bases, the J end lost 6 bases, and 6 bases lay between the germline ends. The CDR3 runs 10 residues. The CDR3 region is CARGGQPQHF. The CDR3, as DNA: TGTGCCAGAGGGGGTCAGCCCCAGCATTTT.

The chain combines TRBV29-1 with TRBJ1-2, with TRBD1 as a possible D gene (5 bases). V was shortened by 3 bases and J by 3 bases, with 11 bases between the two germline ends. Germline CDR1 reads SQVTM; CDR2 reads ANQGSEA. CDR3 length: 13 amino acids. This CDR3 is CSVESGWDYGYTF. The DNA of the CDR3 is TGCAGCGTTGAGTCAGGGTGGGACTATGGCTACACCTTC.

The rearrangement links TRBV9 to TRBJ1-2, with 12 bases that match TRBD1. V lost 1 base to trimming and J lost 0 bases; unmatched junction nucleotides: 10. The CDR3 is 19 amino acids. Germline loops: CDR1 SGDLS, CDR2 YYNGEE. The CDR3 DNA is TGTGCCAGCAGCGTACGATCCGGGACAGGGGGCCCAGCTAACTATGGCTACACCTTC. As protein: CASSVRSGTGGPANYGYTF.

The chain is built from TRBV9 and TRBJ1-3; the D is unclear. The CDR3 covers 15 residues. Germline V lookup: CDR1 SGDLS, CDR2 YYNGEE. Trimming cost V 0 bases and J 4 bases, with 11 bases left between them. The CDR3 region is CASSVEHTRGNTIYF. The CDR3 DNA reads as TGTGCCAGCAGCGTAGAGCACACCAGGGGAAACACCATATATTTT.

V usage is TRBV9 and J usage is TRBJ1-2; tentatively, D is TRBD1 (5 bases). The V end lost 4 bases, the J end lost 13 bases, and 23 bases lay between the germline ends. This CDR3 contains 14 residues. Germline CDR1 is SGDLS and CDR2 is YYNGEE. CDR3 DNA sequence: TGTGCCAGCAGCCCCAGGGCCGGGCCCCTGGACGGCACCTTC. It codes for CASSPRAGPLDGTF.

V and J are TRBV27 and TRBJ1-6, with 7 bases matching TRBD1. The J segment lost 7 bases and the V segment lost 5 bases, leaving 5 bases of the junction unmatched. The CDR3 consists of 14 residues. Per germline, CDR1 MNHEY and CDR2 SMNVEV (reference sequence). The CDR3 DNA reads as TGTGCCAGCAGTCCGGGGACAGTGAATTCACCCCTCCACTTT. This sequence encodes CASSPGTVNSPLHF.

This chain connects TRBV5-1 to TRBJ1-1; D is perhaps TRBD1 (6 bases). The CDR3 consists of 14 residues. Trimming cost V 0 bases and J 4 bases, with 10 bases left between them. Germline assignment: CDR1 SGHRS and CDR2 YFSETQ. CDR3 amino acids: CASSLETGSTEAFF. CDR3 in DNA: TGCGCCAGCAGCTTGGAAACAGGGAGCACTGAAGCTTTCTTT.

This chain links TRBV5-6 with TRBJ1-2; 9 bases align to TRBD1. Germline CDR1 reads SGHDT; CDR2 reads YYEEEE. There are 12 residues in the CDR3. V lost 4 bases and J lost 7; bases outside the gene matches: 2. The CDR3 loop reads CASSRDRVGYTF. CDR3 nucleotides: TGTGCCAGCAGCCGGGACAGGGTTGGCTACACCTTC.

V and J are TRBV13 and TRBJ1-5; no clear D. The CDR3 totals 15 residues. Trimming left V 5 bases short and J 2 bases short, with 13 bases between. The germline gives CDR1 PRHDT, CDR2 FYEKMQ (reference sequence). The CDR3 DNA reads TGTGCCAGCAGCGATGGCCCTCAGGGCAATCAGCCCCAGCATTTT. Translated, it gives CASSDGPQGNQPQHF. The variable domain in full, with the rest retrieved from reference TRBV13 and TRBJ1-5, is AAGVIQSPRHLIKEKRETATLKCYPIPRHDTVYWYQQGPGQDPQFLISFYEKMQSDKGSIPDRFSAQQFSDYHSELNMSSLELGDSALYFCASSDGPQGNQPQHFGDGTRLSIL.

The V call is TRBV6-6, the J call TRBJ1-5, with 11 bases that match TRBD1. Germline-derived CDR1 and CDR2 are MNHNY and SVGAGI (reference sequence). V trimming: 6 bases; J trimming: 2 bases; junction bases outside the gene matches: 6. The CDR3 covers 16 residues. Here the CDR3 DNA reads TGTGCCAGCAGCGGGACAGGGGGATGGGGCAATCAGCCCCAGCATTTT. Protein product: CASSGTGGWGNQPQHF.

CDR3 coding DNA: TGCGCCAGCAGCCAAGACAGGGGGCGGGCCTACGAGCAGTACTTC. This translates into CASSQDRGRAYEQYF. The chain has TRBV4-1 and TRBJ2-7, with 8 bases matching TRBD1. V was pared by 0 bases and J by 2 bases, with 3 bases of the junction left unmatched. This CDR3 spans 15 amino acids. Germline assignment: CDR1 MGHRA and CDR2 YSYEKL.

The chain joins TRBV11-2 to TRBJ2-7; 7 positions match TRBD2. The CDR3 has 14 amino acids. V shed 5 bases, J shed 6 bases, and the junction held 10 bases outside the gene matches. Germline V gives CDR1 SGHAT, CDR2 FQNNGV. The CDR3: CASSNPGLHLEQYF. The CDR3 region has the DNA TGTGCCAGCAGCAATCCGGGACTACATCTCGAGCAGTACTTC.

The chain employs TRBV27 and TRBJ1-2; 9 bases fit TRBD1. The V and J ends lost 6 bases and 6 bases, in that order; junction bases with no gene match: 11. The CDR3 spans 15 residues. Germline V gene sequence: CDR1 MNHEY, CDR2 SMNVEV (reference sequence). This chain's CDR3 is CASSRDRAPWDGYTF. In nucleotides, the CDR3 is TGTGCCAGCAGCCGGGACAGGGCCCCCTGGGATGGCTACACCTTC.

The chain employs TRBV10-3 and TRBJ2-5; 7 bases align to TRBD1. The CDR3 runs to 14 residues. Germline CDR1 reads ENHRY; CDR2 reads SYGVKD. Losses at the gene ends were 3 bases for V and 3 bases for J; bases not matched to a gene: 4. The chain's CDR3 is CAISDWDREETQYF. The CDR3 DNA sequence: TGTGCCATCAGTGATTGGGACAGAGAAGAGACCCAGTACTTC.

The CDR3 reads CASEAGGLVGYTF. CDR3 sequence (DNA): TGTGCCTCCGAGGCCGGGGGATTGGTAGGCTACACCTTC. V gene TRBV30 combines with J gene TRBJ1-2; a possible D gene is TRBD1 (5 bases). V was cut by 7 bases and J by 8 bases, with 20 bases left in between. CDR3 length: 13 residues. Germline values: CDR1 GTSNPN, CDR2 SVGIG (reference sequence).

There are a few counts of this clone. The CDR3 DNA reads as TGTGCCAGCAGCCAGGCCATCTTCCATGGCTACACCTTC. Protein: CASSQAIFHGYTF. The rearrangement links TRBV14 to TRBJ1-2; D ambiguous. The germline V and J ends were trimmed by 3 bases and 6 bases, with 11 bases remaining between them. This CDR3 comprises 13 residues. CDR1 is SGHDN, CDR2 FVKESK, per germline.

This clone turned up a few times. The J gene is TRBJ2-5, the V gene TRBV6-1, with 10 bases identical to TRBD1. The length of the CDR3 is 14 residues. With 4 bases clipped from V and 1 base from J, the junction kept 0 bases outside the gene matches. CDR1 is MNHNS and CDR2 is SASEGT in the germline V gene. CDR3 nucleotides: TGTGCCAGCAGTGGGACAGGGGGCCAAGAGACCCAGTACTTC. Translating it yields CASSGTGGQETQYF.

This chain joins TRBV6-5 and TRBJ1-2; 8 nucleotides match TRBD1. The trim removed 2 bases at V and 4 bases at J, leaving 3 bases unmatched. The CDR3 consists of 14 residues. Germline loops: CDR1 MNHEY, CDR2 SVGAGI. Here the CDR3 DNA reads TGTGCCAGCAGTTACCAGGGGGCGGCCTATGGCTACACCTTC. Translating it yields CASSYQGAAYGYTF.

The chain has TRBV4-3 and TRBJ1-3; no clear D gene. Germline loops: CDR1 LGHNA, CDR2 YSLEER. This CDR3 contains 16 residues. V was cut by 2 bases and J by 0 bases, with 11 bases left in between. CDR3 protein: CASSQSVSISGNTIYF. As DNA, the CDR3 is TGCGCCAGCAGCCAATCTGTCAGTATCTCTGGAAACACCATATATTTT.

The gene calls are TRBV7-2 and TRBJ2-5; maybe TRBD2 (7 bases). V gave up 5 bases and J gave up 5 bases, with 12 bases separating them. CDR1 SGHTA and CDR2 FQGNSA come from the germline V gene. CDR3 length: 13 residues. The CDR3 nucleotides read TGTGCCAGCAGCGTACAGGGAGGGGAGACCCAGTACTTC. Translation gives CASSVQGGETQYF. The whole variable domain, filled in from reference TRBV7-2 and TRBJ2-5, reads GAGVSQSPSNKVTEKGKDVELRCDPISGHTALYWYRQSLGQGLEFLIYFQGNSAPDKSGLPSDRFSAERTGGSVSTLTIQRTQQEDSAVYLCASSVQGGETQYFGPGTRLLVL.

The chain has TRBV5-4 and TRBJ1-4; 7 bases line up with TRBD1. V was pared by 4 bases and J by 3 bases, with 9 bases of the junction left unmatched. Germline V CDR1 and CDR2: SGHNT, YYREEE (reference sequence). CDR3 length: 16 residues. The CDR3 DNA follows: TGTGCCAGCAGCGACGGACCGACAGGGTCTAATGAAAAACTGTTTTTT. Encoded protein: CASSDGPTGSNEKLFF.